The 10 T cell receptor beta chains listed next were all sequenced from one sample in a study of T cell changes during pregnancy in multiple sclerosis. Clones were sequenced by immunoSEQ multiplex PCR, and TCRdb holds only the in-frame ones, with some missing. In the table there are some 73,000 clones, roughly 92% of which are singletons. The sample consisted of peripheral blood, taken in the third trimester of pregnancy. These receptors came from a female donor in good health, enrolled as a control in a pregnancy study.

The CDR3 here is CASTFTAGDTGELFF. As DNA, the CDR3 is TGTGCCAGCACCTTTACGGCCGGGGACACCGGGGAGCTGTTTTTT. This rearrangement joins TRBV6-4 to TRBJ2-2, with D maybe TRBD2 (5 bases). The length of the CDR3 is 15 residues. The germline CDR1 and CDR2 sequences are MRHNA and SNTAGT. The germline V and J ends were trimmed by 7 bases and 3 bases, with 15 bases remaining between them.

The chain recombines TRBV5-6 with TRBJ2-7; 9 nucleotides align to TRBD1. Germline CDR1 reads SGHDT; CDR2 reads YYEEEE. The J segment lost 5 bases and the V segment lost 2 bases, leaving 11 bases of the junction unmatched. The CDR3 is made up of 16 amino acids. DNA for the CDR3: TGTGCCAGCAGCTTAGGCCCGACAGGGGGGGGAGACGAGCAGTACTTC. Residues: CASSLGPTGGGDEQYF.

CDR3 sequence: CASSPRRNYGYTF. Here the CDR3 DNA reads TGTGCCAGCTCACCACGCAGAAACTATGGCTACACCTTC. The chain has TRBV18 and TRBJ1-2; D uncertain. V was pared by 1 base and J by 2 bases, with 5 bases between. Per germline, CDR1 KGHSH and CDR2 LQKENI. CDR3 size: 13 residues.

The gene calls are TRBV5-4 and TRBJ2-3, with TRBD2 identical over 11 bases. The CDR3 is made up of 15 amino acids. Germline assignment: CDR1 SGHNT and CDR2 YYREEE (reference sequence). The V and J ends lost 5 bases and 3 bases, in that order; junction bases with no gene match: 5. CDR3 bases: TGTGCCAGCAGTACTAGCGGGGGTCAAACAGATACGCAGTATTTT. This codes for CASSTSGGQTDTQYF.

The sample holds one count of this clone. The V gene is TRBV6-5, the J gene TRBJ2-7; 13 bases match TRBD2. The V gene's germline CDR1 is MNHEY and CDR2 SVGAGI. CDR3 length: 15 amino acids. The V and J ends lost 5 bases and 7 bases, in that order; junction bases with no gene match: 8. Written as DNA, the CDR3 is TGTGCCAGCAGTAACGGACTAGCGGGAGTGGGGGAGCAGTACTTC. It encodes CASSNGLAGVGEQYF.

This chain connects TRBV10-3 to TRBJ2-1; a weak D match, TRBD2 (6 bases). Germline V gene data show CDR1 as ENHRY and CDR2 as SYGVKD. CDR3 length equals 15 residues. V lost 2 bases and J 6 bases, leaving 14 bases between the germline ends. The CDR3 here is CAISEAGLALNEQFF. The CDR3 DNA reads as TGTGCCATCAGTGAGGCCGGGCTAGCGCTCAATGAGCAGTTCTTC.

The rearrangement joins TRBV9 to TRBJ2-1; 11 nucleotides line up with TRBD1. The CDR3 has 18 residues. The V gene's germline CDR1 is SGDLS and CDR2 YYNGEE. Trimming cost V 4 bases and J 7 bases; bases outside gene matches: 16. CDR3 nucleotides: TGTGCCAGCAGCCGACCGCGGACAGGGGGCGAGTACCTTAATGAGCAGTTCTTC. Amino acid sequence: CASSRPRTGGEYLNEQFF.

The chain couples TRBV18 to TRBJ2-1; the D is unclear. The CDR3 consists of 15 residues. Germline lookup yields CDR1 KGHSH and CDR2 LQKENI. The germline V and J ends were trimmed by 3 bases and 7 bases, with 16 bases remaining between them. The CDR3 DNA follows: TGTGCCAGCTCACCCCGGATTCAGGATAGAAATGAGCAGTTCTTC. Encoded protein: CASSPRIQDRNEQFF.

The chain carries TRBV5-6 and TRBJ2-7; TRBD2 matches 12 bases. The CDR3 is made up of 16 amino acids. Germline V lookup: CDR1 SGHDT, CDR2 YYEEEE. V lost 4 bases, J lost 4 bases, and 9 bases stayed unmatched. CDR3 sequence reads: CASSMGLAGGVYEQYF. CDR3 DNA sequence: TGTGCCAGCAGCATGGGACTAGCGGGCGGGGTGTACGAGCAGTACTTC.

The chain carries TRBV29-1 and TRBJ2-3, with 8 bases lining up with TRBD2. The V and J ends lost 6 bases and 2 bases, in that order; junction bases with no gene match: 7. Germline V gene data show CDR1 as SQVTM and CDR2 as ANQGSEA. The CDR3 spans 14 residues. CDR3: CSVPTSAHTDTQYF. CDR3 nucleotides: TGCAGCGTGCCGACTAGCGCTCACACAGATACGCAGTATTTT.